A single sample gave rise to the 23 T cell receptor beta chains below, sequenced in a study of blood T cell repertoires in COVID-19. Sequenced by immunoSEQ multiplex PCR; TCRdb stores in-frame clones only, minus some. Among around 140,000 clones listed, 85% to 90% were seen once. Sequenced: PBMCs or T cells enriched from blood (not recorded which). All receptors come from a man in his sixties who had recovered from COVID-19.

This clone was detected once. The chain is built from TRBV5-1 and TRBJ1-4, with 10 nucleotides matching TRBD1. The V segment lost 3 bases and the J segment 6 bases; nucleotides outside the gene matches: 5. CDR3 length: 15 amino acids. Germline loops: CDR1 SGHRS, CDR2 YFSETQ. CDR3 region: CASSSGTGDDEKLFF. The CDR3 DNA is TGCGCCAGCAGCTCAGGGACAGGGGACGATGAAAAACTGTTTTTT.

The chain employs TRBV5-5 and TRBJ1-5, with a possible D match to TRBD1 (5 bases). The CDR3 extends over 14 amino acids. Trimming cost V 4 bases and J 1 base, with 9 bases left between them. Germline V gives CDR1 SGHKS, CDR2 YYEKEE (reference sequence). This CDR3 is CASSPRQSNQPQHF. The CDR3 nucleotides read TGTGCCAGCAGCCCCAGACAGAGCAATCAGCCCCAGCATTTT.

The chain uses TRBV3-1 (or the pseudogene TRBV3-2) and TRBJ2-7; 8 nucleotides line up with TRBD2. The CDR3 is 16 amino acids. Trimming removed 0 bases from V and 5 bases from J; junction bases left unmatched: 9. The V gene's germline CDR1 is LGHDT and CDR2 YNNKEL (reference sequence). CDR3: CASSQDKVAGFDEQYF. In DNA, the CDR3 is TGTGCCAGCAGCCAAGATAAGGTAGCGGGGTTCGACGAGCAGTACTTC.

The chain uses TRBV28 and TRBJ2-7, with a possible D match to TRBD2 (7 bases). CDR3 length equals 15 residues. The V gene lost 3 bases and the J gene lost 4 bases, with 16 bases spanning the gap. Germline-derived CDR1 and CDR2 are MDHEN and SYDVKM. This CDR3 is CASSFARGGSYEQYF. CDR3 DNA: TGTGCCAGCAGTTTTGCTAGGGGGGGATCGTACGAGCAGTACTTC.

The chain links TRBV5-1 to TRBJ2-5; 7 nucleotides agree with TRBD1. With V trimmed by 1 base and J by 4 bases, 4 bases remained unmatched. Germline V lookup: CDR1 SGHRS, CDR2 YFSETQ. This CDR3 spans 14 amino acids. The DNA of the CDR3 is TGCGCCAGCAGCTTGACGCCAGGGGGAGAGACCCAGTACTTC. Translation gives CASSLTPGGETQYF.

A single count supports this clone. The rearrangement joins TRBV7-6 to TRBJ2-5, with 10 bases identical to TRBD2. Germline V gene sequence: CDR1 SGHVS, CDR2 FNYEAQ. This CDR3 is 18 amino acids long. Unmatched junction bases numbered 11, after V lost 3 bases and J lost 1 base. CDR3 DNA sequence: TGTGCCAGCAGCTTGATAGTAGCGGGAGGAAGTCTCCAAGAGACCCAGTACTTC. This translates into CASSLIVAGGSLQETQYF. The full variable domain, with the rest looked up from reference TRBV7-6 and TRBJ2-5, is GAGVSQSPRYKVTKRGQDVALRCDPISGHVSLYWYRQALGQGPEFLTYFNYEAQQDKSGLPNDRFSAERPEGSISTLTIQRTEQRDSAMYRCASSLIVAGGSLQETQYFGPGTRLLVL.

V gene TRBV28 combines with J gene TRBJ2-5; no reliable D call. Per the germline V gene, CDR1 is MDHEN and CDR2 is SYDVKM. CDR3 length equals 14 residues. Deletions cut 3 bases from V and 4 bases from J, with 12 bases between. CDR3 amino acids: CASSFSGRVETQYF. The CDR3 coding sequence is TGTGCCAGCAGTTTTTCAGGCAGAGTAGAGACCCAGTACTTC.

This rearrangement joins TRBV19 to TRBJ1-1, with TRBD1 identical over 7 bases. The CDR3 has 16 residues. The V gene's germline CDR1 is LNHDA and CDR2 SQIVND (reference sequence). V gave up 10 bases and J gave up 1 base; unmatched junction bases: 15. The CDR3 region has the DNA TGTGCCACCCGGAAGGCCACAGGGGCCCGGAACACTGAAGCTTTCTTT. Translated, it gives CATRKATGARNTEAFF.

The V call is TRBV5-1, the J call TRBJ1-2; D gene unclear. This CDR3 region has 14 residues. Germline V gene lookup returns CDR1 SGHRS and CDR2 YFSETQ. V dropped 2 bases and J dropped 4 bases, with 12 bases sitting between them. CDR3 in DNA: TGCGCCAGCAGCTTTTACGGGTTTCGCTATGGCTACACCTTC. This codes for CASSFYGFRYGYTF.

The CDR3 DNA follows: TGTGCCAGCAGCCCGGGACAGAAGTTTCCCTACGAGCAGTACTTC. Its translation: CASSPGQKFPYEQYF. The rearrangement uses TRBV7-9 and TRBJ2-7; 7 positions match TRBD1. The V gene end was trimmed by 5 bases and the J gene end by 2 bases; junction bases not matched to a gene: 9. This CDR3 comprises 15 residues. CDR1 and CDR2 from the germline V gene are SEHNR and FQNEAQ (reference sequence).

The V and J genes are TRBV5-1 and TRBJ2-2; TRBD1 is a possible D gene (5 bases). V was clipped by 6 bases and J by 6 bases, with 9 bases between them. CDR3 length: 12 amino acids. Germline lookup yields CDR1 SGHRS and CDR2 YFSETQ. The CDR3 DNA is TGCGCCAGCACCGGACAATCCGGGGAGCTGTTTTTT. Its translation is CASTGQSGELFF.

CDR3 DNA sequence: TGTGCCAGCAGTGACGGAGAGGAGCAGTACTTC. This sequence encodes CASSDGEEQYF. The genes are TRBV28 and TRBJ2-5; D unresolved. The V gene's germline CDR1 is MDHEN and CDR2 SYDVKM. This CDR3 comprises 11 residues. V was shortened by 5 bases and J by 11 bases, with 12 bases between the two germline ends. The full variable domain, rest sourced from reference TRBV28 and TRBJ2-5, is DVKVTQSSRYLVKRTGEKVFLECVQDMDHENMFWYRQDPGLGLRLIYFSYDVKMKEKGDIPEGYSVSREKKERFSLILESASTNQTSMYLCASSDGEEQYFGPGTRLLVL.

The chain couples TRBV12-3 or TRBV12-4 to TRBJ2-7; D gene unclear. The CDR3 runs to 11 residues. Trimming pared 5 bases from V and 3 bases from J, leaving 5 bases between. The CDR3 region has the DNA TGTGCCAGCAGTAACAACTACGAGCAGTACTTC. Translation: CASSNNYEQYF.

The V and J genes are TRBV9 and TRBJ2-2; no reliable D call. V dropped 4 bases and J dropped 6 bases, with 13 bases sitting between them. Germline lookup yields CDR1 SGDLS and CDR2 YYNGEE. This CDR3 comprises 14 residues. The DNA for the CDR3 is TGTGCCAGCAGCCCGAATGAAGGAGCCGGGGAGCTGTTTTTT. Residues: CASSPNEGAGELFF.

As DNA, the CDR3 is TGCAGCGTTGTGGTGGCAGGGTCCCGTAGACCCTATGGCTACACCTTC. Translating gives CSVVVAGSRRPYGYTF. The J gene is TRBJ1-2, the V gene TRBV29-1, with D perhaps TRBD1 (5 bases). With 4 bases removed from V and 4 bases from J, the gap between germline ends came to 22 bases. The V gene's germline CDR1 is SQVTM and CDR2 ANQGSEA. The CDR3 loop spans 16 amino acids.

The genes are TRBV7-9 and TRBJ1-1; D call uncertain. In germline, CDR1 is SEHNR, CDR2 FQNEAQ (reference sequence). V was shortened by 0 bases and J by 3 bases, with 11 bases between the two germline ends. This CDR3 has 15 amino acids. Here the CDR3 reads CASSLAVGRDTEAFF. CDR3 nucleotides: TGTGCCAGCAGCTTAGCGGTCGGTCGGGACACTGAAGCTTTCTTT. Complete variable domain (other parts from reference TRBV7-9 and TRBJ1-1): DTGVSQNPRHKITKRGQNVTFRCDPISEHNRLYWYRQTLGQGPEFLTYFQNEAQLEKSRLLSDRFSAERPKGSFSTLEIQRTEQGDSAMYLCASSLAVGRDTEAFFGQGTRLTVV.

The chain is built from TRBV4-1 and TRBJ2-3; D is ambiguous. Germline CDR1 and CDR2: MGHRA and YSYEKL. The CDR3 has 16 residues. Trimming removed 0 bases from V and 6 bases from J, with 16 bases in between. The CDR3 DNA sequence: TGCGCCAGCAGCCAAGAACCCACTCCGGGTGGGGATACGCAGTATTTT. The encoded protein is CASSQEPTPGGDTQYF.

This chain joins TRBV11-2 and TRBJ1-6; D unclear. V lost 5 bases, J lost 9 bases, and 11 bases lay in between. CDR3 length equals 13 residues. The germline V gene encodes CDR1 SGHAT and CDR2 FQNNGV. The CDR3 protein is CASSGRRSSPLHF. In DNA, the CDR3 is TGTGCCAGCAGCGGCCGTAGGAGTTCACCCCTCCACTTT.

The chain uses TRBV19 and TRBJ1-4; TRBD1 is a possible D gene (6 bases). V was clipped by 4 bases and J by 7 bases, with 13 bases between them. The length of the CDR3 is 14 residues. CDR1 and CDR2 (germline): LNHDA, SQIVND (reference sequence). The CDR3 coding sequence is TGTGCCAGTAGTAGCAGGGGCCTCAGTGAAAAACTGTTTTTT. It encodes CASSSRGLSEKLFF.

The rearrangement uses TRBV27 and TRBJ2-3; 8 bases are shared with TRBD1. Germline V lookup: CDR1 MNHEY, CDR2 SMNVEV (reference sequence). Trimming removed 3 bases from V and 4 bases from J; junction bases left unmatched: 6. This CDR3 is 15 amino acids long. The CDR3 nucleotides are TGTGCCAGCAGTTTCCTGGCAGGGGGCGCAGATACGCAGTATTTT. It specifies CASSFLAGGADTQYF.

This rearrangement joins TRBV6-1 to TRBJ2-7, with 9 bases lining up with TRBD1. The J segment lost 5 bases and the V segment lost 2 bases, leaving 4 bases of the junction unmatched. The CDR3 is 14 residues long. CDR1 is MNHNS and CDR2 is SASEGT in the germline V gene. The CDR3 protein is CASSEYTGGHEQYF. CDR3 bases: TGTGCCAGCAGTGAATACACAGGGGGCCACGAGCAGTACTTC.

The J gene is TRBJ2-7, the V gene TRBV19, with 10 bases matching TRBD1. V trimming: 10 bases; J trimming: 2 bases; junction bases outside the gene matches: 11. This CDR3 contains 15 residues. Germline CDR1 LNHDA, CDR2 SQIVND (reference sequence). The DNA of the CDR3 is TGTGCCACAGCAGGCGACAGGGGGCTCCCCTACGAGCAGTACTTC. This encodes CATAGDRGLPYEQYF.

The CDR3 nucleotides are TGTGCCAGCAGTTTACCACCGGGACAGGGAGTTTCTTCACCCCTCCACTTT. Amino acids: CASSLPPGQGVSSPLHF. The chain couples TRBV27 to TRBJ1-6; TRBD1 aligns across 9 bases. Germline assignment: CDR1 MNHEY and CDR2 SMNVEV (reference sequence). This CDR3 is built from 17 residues. The V and J ends lost 2 bases and 9 bases, in that order; junction bases with no gene match: 11.